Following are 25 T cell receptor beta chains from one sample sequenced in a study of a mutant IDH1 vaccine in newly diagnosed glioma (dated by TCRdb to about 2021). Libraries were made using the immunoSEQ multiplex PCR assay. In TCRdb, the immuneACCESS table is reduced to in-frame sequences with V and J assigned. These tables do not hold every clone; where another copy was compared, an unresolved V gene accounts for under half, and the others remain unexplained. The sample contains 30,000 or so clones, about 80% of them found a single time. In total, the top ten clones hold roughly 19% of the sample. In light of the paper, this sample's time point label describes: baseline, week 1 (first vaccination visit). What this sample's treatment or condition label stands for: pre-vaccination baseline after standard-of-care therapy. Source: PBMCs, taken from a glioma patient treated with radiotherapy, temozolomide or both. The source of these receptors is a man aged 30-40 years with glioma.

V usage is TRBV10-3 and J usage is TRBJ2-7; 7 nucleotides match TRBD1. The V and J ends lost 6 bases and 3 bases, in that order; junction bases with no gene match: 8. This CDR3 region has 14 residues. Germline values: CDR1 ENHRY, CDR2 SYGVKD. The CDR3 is CAIRRSGQRYEQYF. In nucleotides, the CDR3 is TGTGCCATCAGACGATCGGGACAGCGCTACGAGCAGTACTTC.

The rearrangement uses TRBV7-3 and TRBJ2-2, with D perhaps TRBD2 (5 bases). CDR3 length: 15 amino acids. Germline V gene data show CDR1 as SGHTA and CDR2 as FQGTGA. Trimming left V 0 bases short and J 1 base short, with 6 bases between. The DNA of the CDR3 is TGTGCCAGCAGCTTAACTAGCGTGAACACCGGGGAGCTGTTTTTT. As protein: CASSLTSVNTGELFF.

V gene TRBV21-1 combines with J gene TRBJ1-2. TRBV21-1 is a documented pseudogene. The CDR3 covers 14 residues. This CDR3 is CASSKVGVRYGYTF. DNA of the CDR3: TGTGCCAGCAGCAAAGTGGGGGTGAGGTATGGCTACACCTTC.

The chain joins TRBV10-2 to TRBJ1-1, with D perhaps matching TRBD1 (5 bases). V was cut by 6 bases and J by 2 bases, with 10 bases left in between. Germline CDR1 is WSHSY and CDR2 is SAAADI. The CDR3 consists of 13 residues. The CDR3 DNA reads TGCGCCAGCAGCATTGACAGCAACACTGAAGCTTTCTTT. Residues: CASSIDSNTEAFF.

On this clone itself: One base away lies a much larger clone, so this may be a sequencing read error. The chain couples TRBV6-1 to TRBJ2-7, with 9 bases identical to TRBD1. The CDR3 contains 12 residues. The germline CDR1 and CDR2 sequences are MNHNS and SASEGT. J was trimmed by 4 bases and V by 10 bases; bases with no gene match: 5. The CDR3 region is CATRDREYEQYF. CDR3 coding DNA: TGTGCCACCAGGGACAGGGAATACGAGCAGTACTTC.

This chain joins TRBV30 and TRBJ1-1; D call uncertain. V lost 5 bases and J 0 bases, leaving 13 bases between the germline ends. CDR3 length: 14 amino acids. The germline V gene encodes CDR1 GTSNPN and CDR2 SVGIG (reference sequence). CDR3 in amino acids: CAWSGLLMNTEAFF. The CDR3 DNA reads TGTGCCTGGTCGGGCCTCCTAATGAACACTGAAGCTTTCTTT.

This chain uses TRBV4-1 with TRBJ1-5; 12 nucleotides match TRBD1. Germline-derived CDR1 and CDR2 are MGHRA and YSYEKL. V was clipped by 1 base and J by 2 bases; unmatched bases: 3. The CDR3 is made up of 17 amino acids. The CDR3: CASSQVGTGGRNQPQHF. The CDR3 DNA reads TGCGCCAGCAGCCAAGTCGGGACAGGGGGCCGCAATCAGCCCCAGCATTTT.

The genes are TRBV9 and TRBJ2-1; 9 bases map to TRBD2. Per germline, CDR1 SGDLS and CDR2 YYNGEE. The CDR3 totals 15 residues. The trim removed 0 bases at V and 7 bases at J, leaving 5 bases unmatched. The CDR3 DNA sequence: TGTGCCAGCAGCGTAGCGGCGGGAGGGTGGAATGAGCAGTTCTTC. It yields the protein CASSVAAGGWNEQFF.

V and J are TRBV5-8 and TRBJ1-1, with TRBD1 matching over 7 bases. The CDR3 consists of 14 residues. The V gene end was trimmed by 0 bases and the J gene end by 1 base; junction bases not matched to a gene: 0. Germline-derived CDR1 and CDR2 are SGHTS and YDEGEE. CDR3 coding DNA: TGTGCCAGCAGCTTGGACAGGGGGAACACTGAAGCTTTCTTT. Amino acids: CASSLDRGNTEAFF.

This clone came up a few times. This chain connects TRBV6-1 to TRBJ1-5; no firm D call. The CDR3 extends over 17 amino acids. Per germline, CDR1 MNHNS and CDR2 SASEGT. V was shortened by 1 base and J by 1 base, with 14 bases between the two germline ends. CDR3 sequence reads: CASSEVWGMGSNQPQHF. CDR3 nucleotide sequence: TGTGCCAGCAGTGAAGTTTGGGGAATGGGGAGCAATCAGCCCCAGCATTTT.

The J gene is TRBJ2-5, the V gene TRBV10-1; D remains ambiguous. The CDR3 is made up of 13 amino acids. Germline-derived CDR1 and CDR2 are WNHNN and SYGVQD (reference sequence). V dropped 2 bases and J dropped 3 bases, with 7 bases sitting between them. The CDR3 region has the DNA TGCGCCAGCAGTGAGCTGAGAGAAGAGACCCAGTACTTC. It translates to CASSELREETQYF.

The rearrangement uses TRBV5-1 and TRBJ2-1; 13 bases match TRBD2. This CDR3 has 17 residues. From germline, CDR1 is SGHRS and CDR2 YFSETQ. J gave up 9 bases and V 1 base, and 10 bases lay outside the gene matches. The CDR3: CASSLPLLAGGNSEQFF. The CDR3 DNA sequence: TGCGCCAGCAGCTTGCCCTTACTAGCGGGGGGGAACAGTGAGCAGTTCTTC.

CDR3 loop: CASSFGSAGPGSGANVLTF. As DNA, the CDR3 is TGTGCCAGCAGCTTCGGGTCCGCAGGGCCCGGCTCTGGGGCCAACGTCCTGACTTTC. This rearrangement joins TRBV5-6 to TRBJ2-6; D might be TRBD1 (5 bases). The ends were cut back, 2 bases at V and 0 bases at J, with 18 bases in the middle. The germline V gene has CDR1 SGHDT and CDR2 YYEEEE. This CDR3 spans 19 amino acids.

The CDR3 DNA reads TGTGCCTGGAGCGTAGAGCCAGGAAATCAGCCCCAGCATTTT. Residues: CAWSVEPGNQPQHF. The chain combines TRBV30 with TRBJ1-5; the D is unclear. The CDR3 covers 14 residues. Germline values: CDR1 GTSNPN, CDR2 SVGIG (reference sequence). The V gene lost 3 bases and the J gene lost 4 bases, with 13 bases spanning the gap.

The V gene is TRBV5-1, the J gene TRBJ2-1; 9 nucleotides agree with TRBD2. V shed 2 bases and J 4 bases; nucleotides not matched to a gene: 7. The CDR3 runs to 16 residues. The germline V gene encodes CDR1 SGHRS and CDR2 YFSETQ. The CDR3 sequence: CASSLLTSGRYNEQFF. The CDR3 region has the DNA TGCGCCAGCAGCTTATTAACTAGCGGGCGATACAATGAGCAGTTCTTC.

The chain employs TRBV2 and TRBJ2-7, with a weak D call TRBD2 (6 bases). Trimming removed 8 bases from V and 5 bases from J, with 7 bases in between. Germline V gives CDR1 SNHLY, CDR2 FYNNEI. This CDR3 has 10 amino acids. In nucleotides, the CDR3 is TGTGCCAGCGGGGGGAACGAGCAGTACTTC. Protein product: CASGGNEQYF. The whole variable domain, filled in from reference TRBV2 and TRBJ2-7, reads EPEVTQTPSHQVTQMGQEVILRCVPISNHLYFYWYRQILGQKVEFLVSFYNNEISEKSEIFDDQFSVERPDGSNFTLKIRSTKLEDSAMYFCASGGNEQYFGPGTRLTVT.

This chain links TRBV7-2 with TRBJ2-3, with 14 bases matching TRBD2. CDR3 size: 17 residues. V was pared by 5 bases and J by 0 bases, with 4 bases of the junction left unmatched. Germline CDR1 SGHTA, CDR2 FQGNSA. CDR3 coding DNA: TGTGCCAGCAGCCTGAGACTAGCGGGGGGGAGCACAGATACGCAGTATTTT. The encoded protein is CASSLRLAGGSTDTQYF.

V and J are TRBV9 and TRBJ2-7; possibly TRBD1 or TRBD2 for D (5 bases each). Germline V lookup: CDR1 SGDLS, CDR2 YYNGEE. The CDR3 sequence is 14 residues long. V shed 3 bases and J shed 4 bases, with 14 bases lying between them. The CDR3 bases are TGTGCCAGCAGCGCCCCCGGGACCAATTACGAGCAGTACTTC. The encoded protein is CASSAPGTNYEQYF. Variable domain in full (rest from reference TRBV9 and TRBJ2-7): DSGVTQTPKHLITATGQRVTLRCSPRSGDLSVYWYQQSLDQGLQFLIQYYNGEERAKGNILERFSAQQFPDLHSELNLSSLELGDSALYFCASSAPGTNYEQYFGPGTRLTVT.

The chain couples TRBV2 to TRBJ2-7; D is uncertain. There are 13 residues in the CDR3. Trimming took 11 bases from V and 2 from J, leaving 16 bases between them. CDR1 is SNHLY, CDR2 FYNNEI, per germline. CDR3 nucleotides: TGTGCCGTCCAAAGCGCGACGGCCTACGAGCAGTACTTC. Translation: CAVQSATAYEQYF. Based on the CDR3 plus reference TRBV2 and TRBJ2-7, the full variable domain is EPEVTQTPSHQVTQMGQEVILRCVPISNHLYFYWYRQILGQKVEFLVSFYNNEISEKSEIFDDQFSVERPDGSNFTLKIRSTKLEDSAMYFCAVQSATAYEQYFGPGTRLTVT.

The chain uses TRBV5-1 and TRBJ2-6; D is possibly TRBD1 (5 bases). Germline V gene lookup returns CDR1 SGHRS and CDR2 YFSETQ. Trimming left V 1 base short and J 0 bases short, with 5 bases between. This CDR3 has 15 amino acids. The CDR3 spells CASSLTGSGANVLTF. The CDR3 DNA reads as TGCGCCAGCAGCTTGACAGGCTCTGGGGCCAACGTCCTGACTTTC.

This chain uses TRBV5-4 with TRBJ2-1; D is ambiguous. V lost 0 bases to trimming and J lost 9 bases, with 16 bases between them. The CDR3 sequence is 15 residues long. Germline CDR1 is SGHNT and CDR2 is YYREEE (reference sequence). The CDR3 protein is CASSLELVPSAEQFF. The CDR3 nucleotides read TGTGCCAGCAGCTTGGAACTGGTACCGTCAGCTGAGCAGTTCTTC.

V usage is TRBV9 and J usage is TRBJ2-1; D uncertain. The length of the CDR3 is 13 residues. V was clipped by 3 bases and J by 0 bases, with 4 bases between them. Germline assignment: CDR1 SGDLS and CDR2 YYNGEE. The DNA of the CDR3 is TGTGCCAGCAGCGGCCACTCCTACAATGAGCAGTTCTTC. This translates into CASSGHSYNEQFF. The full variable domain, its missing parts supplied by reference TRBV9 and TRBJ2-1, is DSGVTQTPKHLITATGQRVTLRCSPRSGDLSVYWYQQSLDQGLQFLIQYYNGEERAKGNILERFSAQQFPDLHSELNLSSLELGDSALYFCASSGHSYNEQFFGPGTRLTVL.

Written as DNA, the CDR3 is TGTGCCAGCATCCTGAGAGGGGAGACCCAGTACTTC. Protein product: CASILRGETQYF. The chain carries TRBV5-6 and TRBJ2-5, with D possibly being TRBD2 (5 bases). CDR3 length: 12 residues. V lost 6 bases and J 5 bases, leaving 11 bases between the germline ends. Germline loops: CDR1 SGHDT, CDR2 YYEEEE.

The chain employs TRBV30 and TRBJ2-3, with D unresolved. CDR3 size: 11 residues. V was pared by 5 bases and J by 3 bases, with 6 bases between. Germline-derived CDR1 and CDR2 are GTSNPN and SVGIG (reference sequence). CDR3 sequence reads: CAWGRTDTQYF. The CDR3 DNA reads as TGTGCCTGGGGACGGACAGATACGCAGTATTTT.

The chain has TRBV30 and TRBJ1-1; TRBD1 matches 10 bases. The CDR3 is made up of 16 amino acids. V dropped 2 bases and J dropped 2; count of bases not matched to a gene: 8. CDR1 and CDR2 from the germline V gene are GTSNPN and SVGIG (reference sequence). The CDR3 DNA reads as TGTGCCTGGAGTCTAAGACAGGGGGCTAGAAACACTGAAGCTTTCTTT. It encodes CAWSLRQGARNTEAFF.